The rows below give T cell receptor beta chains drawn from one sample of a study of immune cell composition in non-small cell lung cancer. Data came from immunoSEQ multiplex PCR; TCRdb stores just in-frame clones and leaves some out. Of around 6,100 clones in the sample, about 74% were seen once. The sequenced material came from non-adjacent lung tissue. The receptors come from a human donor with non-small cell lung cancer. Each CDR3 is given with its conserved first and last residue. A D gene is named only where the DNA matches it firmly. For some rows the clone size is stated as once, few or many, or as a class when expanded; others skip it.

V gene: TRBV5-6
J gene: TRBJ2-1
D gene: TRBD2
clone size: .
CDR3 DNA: TGTGCCAGCAGCTTGCCAGGGGCGGGAGGTAGGCATGAGCAGTTCTTC
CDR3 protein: CASSLPGAGGRHEQFF

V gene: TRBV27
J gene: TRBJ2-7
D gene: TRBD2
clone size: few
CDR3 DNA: TGTGCCAGCAGGCCTGCGGGAGCCTCTTTGTACGAGCAGTACTTC
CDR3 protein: CASRPAGASLYEQYF

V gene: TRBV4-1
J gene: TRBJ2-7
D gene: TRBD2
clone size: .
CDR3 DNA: TGCGCCAGCAGCTTAACGACTAGCGGGACACTGATGGTTAAGTACTTC
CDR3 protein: CASSLTTSGTLMVKYF

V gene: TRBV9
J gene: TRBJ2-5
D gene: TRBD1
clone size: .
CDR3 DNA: TGTGCCAGCAGCGTAGACAGGGACAGGGAGACCCAGTACTTC
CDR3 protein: CASSVDRDRETQYF

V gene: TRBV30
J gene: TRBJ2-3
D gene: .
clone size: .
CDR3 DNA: TGTGCCTGGAGTACTAGGAGGGCAGATACGCAGTATTTT
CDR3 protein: CAWSTRRADTQYF

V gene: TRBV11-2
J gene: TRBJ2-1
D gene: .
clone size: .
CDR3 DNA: TGTGCCAGCAGCTTTTTTCCCCCAGCGGGTAGCTCCTACAATGAGCAGTTCTTC
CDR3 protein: CASSFFPPAGSSYNEQFF

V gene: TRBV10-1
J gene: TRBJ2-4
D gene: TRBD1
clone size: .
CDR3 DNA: TGCGCCAGCAGCACGGGGACAGGGGAAAACATTCAGTACTTC
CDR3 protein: CASSTGTGENIQYF

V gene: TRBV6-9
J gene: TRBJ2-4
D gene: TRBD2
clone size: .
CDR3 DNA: TGTGCCAGCAGACCGCCGGGACTAGCGGAGGGGGGGAACATTCAGTACTTC
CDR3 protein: CASRPPGLAEGGNIQYF

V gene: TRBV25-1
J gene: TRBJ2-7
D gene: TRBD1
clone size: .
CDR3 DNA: TGTGCCACCCAGACAGGGGACGGGAACGAGCAGTACTTC
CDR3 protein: CATQTGDGNEQYF

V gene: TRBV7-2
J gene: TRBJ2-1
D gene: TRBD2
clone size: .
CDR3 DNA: TGTGCCAGCAGCTTAACCAGAACCGGGACTAGGAGAAGTGAGCAGTTCTTC
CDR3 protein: CASSLTRTGTRRSEQFF

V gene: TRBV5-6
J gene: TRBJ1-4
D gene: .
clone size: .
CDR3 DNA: TGTGCCAGCAGCCCTATGACAGCCTATAATGAAAAACTGTTTTTT
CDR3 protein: CASSPMTAYNEKLFF

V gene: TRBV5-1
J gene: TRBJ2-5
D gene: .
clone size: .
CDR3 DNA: TGCGCCAGCAGCTTGGCCGAAGCGGGGACCCAGTACTTC
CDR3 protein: CASSLAEAGTQYF

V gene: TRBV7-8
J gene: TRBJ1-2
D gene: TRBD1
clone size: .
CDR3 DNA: TGTGCCAGCAGCGTCGACAGGGGGAGGGGCTACACCTTC
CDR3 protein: CASSVDRGRGYTF

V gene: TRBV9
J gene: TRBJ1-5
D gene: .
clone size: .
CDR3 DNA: TGTGCCAGCAGCGCTACAGGGTCCAATCAGCCCCAGCATTTT
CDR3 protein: CASSATGSNQPQHF

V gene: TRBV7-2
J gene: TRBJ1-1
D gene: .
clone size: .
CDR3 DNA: TGTGCCAGCAGCCAATCACCAAGACAGGAAGCTTTCTTT
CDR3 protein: CASSQSPRQEAFF

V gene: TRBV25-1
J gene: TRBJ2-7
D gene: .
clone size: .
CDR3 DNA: TGTGCCAGCAGAGGCGGCCCCTACGAGCAGTACTTC
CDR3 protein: CASRGGPYEQYF

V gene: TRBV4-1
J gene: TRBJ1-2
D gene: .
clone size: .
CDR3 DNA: TGCGCCAGCAGCCAAGATTCAAGCGGCCAGGGTCGGGGGTATGGCTACACCTTC
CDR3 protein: CASSQDSSGQGRGYGYTF

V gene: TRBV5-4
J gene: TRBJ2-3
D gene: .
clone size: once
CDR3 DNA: TGTGCCAGCAGCCGCAGGGATTCCACAGATACGCAGTATTTT
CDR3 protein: CASSRRDSTDTQYF

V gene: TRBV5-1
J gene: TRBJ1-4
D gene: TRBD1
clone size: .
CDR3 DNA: TGCGCCAGCAGGGGGACAGAGCGATGGGAAAAACTGTTTTTT
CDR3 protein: CASRGTERWEKLFF

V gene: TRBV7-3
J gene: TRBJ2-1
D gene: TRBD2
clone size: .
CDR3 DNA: TGTGCCAGCAGCTCGGGACTAGGCAATGAGCAGTTCTTC
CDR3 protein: CASSSGLGNEQFF

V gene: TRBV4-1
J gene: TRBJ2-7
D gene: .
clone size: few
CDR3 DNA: TGCGCCAGCAGCCAAATGCAGGGCTCAACCTCATCCTACGAGCAGTACTTC
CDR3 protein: CASSQMQGSTSSYEQYF

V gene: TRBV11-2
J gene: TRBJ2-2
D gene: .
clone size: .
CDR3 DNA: TGTGCCAGCAGCTTAGTGGAGGGCCGGGAGCTGTTTTTT
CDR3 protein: CASSLVEGRELFF

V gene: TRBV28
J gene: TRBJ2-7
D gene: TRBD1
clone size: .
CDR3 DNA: TGTGCCAGCAGTTTGTTAAGGACAGGGGGCTTGTACGAGCAGTACTTC
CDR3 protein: CASSLLRTGGLYEQYF

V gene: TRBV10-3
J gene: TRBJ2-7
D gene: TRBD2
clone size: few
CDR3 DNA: TGTGCCATCAGTGAAGAAGGACTAGCGGCTAGATACGAGCAGTACTTC
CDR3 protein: CAISEEGLAARYEQYF

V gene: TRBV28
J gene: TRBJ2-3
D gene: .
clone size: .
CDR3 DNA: TGTGCCAGCAGGTCCCTCGGGGGAGATACGCAGTATTTT
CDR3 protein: CASRSLGGDTQYF

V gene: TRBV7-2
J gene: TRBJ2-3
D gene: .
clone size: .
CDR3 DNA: TGTGCCAGCAGCTTTTGGGGACTTCGCACAGATACGCAGTATTTT
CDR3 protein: CASSFWGLRTDTQYF

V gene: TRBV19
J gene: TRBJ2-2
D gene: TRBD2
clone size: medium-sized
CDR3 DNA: TGTGCCAGTAGTCCACCGGGACTAGACATGACCGGGGAGCTGTTTTTT
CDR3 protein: CASSPPGLDMTGELFF

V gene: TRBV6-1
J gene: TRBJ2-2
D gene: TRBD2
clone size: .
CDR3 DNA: TGTGCCAGCAGAGAGGGAGGGAGGAGGACCGGGGAGCTGTTTTTT
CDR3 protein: CASREGGRRTGELFF

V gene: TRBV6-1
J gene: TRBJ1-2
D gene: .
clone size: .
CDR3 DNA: TGTGCCATCAGTGAAGTGGAGAACTATGGCTACACCTTC
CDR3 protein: CAISEVENYGYTF

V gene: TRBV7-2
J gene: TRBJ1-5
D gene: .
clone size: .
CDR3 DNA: TGTGCCAGCAGCGCACAACAGGGAGGGAATCAGCCCCAGCATTTT
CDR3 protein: CASSAQQGGNQPQHF

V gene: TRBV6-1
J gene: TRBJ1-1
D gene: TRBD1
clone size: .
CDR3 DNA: TGTGCCAGCAGTGGAGGGACAGGGGGAAACACTGAAGCTTTCTTT
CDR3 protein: CASSGGTGGNTEAFF

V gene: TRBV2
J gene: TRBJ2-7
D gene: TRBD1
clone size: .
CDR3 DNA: TGTGCCAGCAGGCTACAGGGGGTCACCTACGAGCAGTACTTC
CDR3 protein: CASRLQGVTYEQYF

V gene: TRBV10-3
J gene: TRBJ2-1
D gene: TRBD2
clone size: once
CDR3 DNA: TGTGCCGCGACTAGCGGGTACAATGAGCAGTTCTTC
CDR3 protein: CAATSGYNEQFF

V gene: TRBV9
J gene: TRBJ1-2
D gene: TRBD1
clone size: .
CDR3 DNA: TGTGCCAGCAGCAGTCAGGGGGCGGCTAACTATGGCTACACCTTC
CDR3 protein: CASSSQGAANYGYTF

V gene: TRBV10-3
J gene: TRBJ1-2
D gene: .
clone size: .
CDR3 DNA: TGTGCCATCAGTGAGCAGGTGGGCTATGGCTACACCTTC
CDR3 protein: CAISEQVGYGYTF

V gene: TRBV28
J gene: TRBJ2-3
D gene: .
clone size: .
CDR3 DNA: TGTGCCAGTAGGAACCCAGGTCTCGGGGCAGATACGCAGTATTTT
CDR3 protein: CASRNPGLGADTQYF

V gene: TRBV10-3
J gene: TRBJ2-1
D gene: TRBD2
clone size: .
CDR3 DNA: TGTGCCATCAGTGATTTAAGCGGGAGTATCTACAATGAGCAGTTCTTC
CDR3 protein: CAISDLSGSIYNEQFF

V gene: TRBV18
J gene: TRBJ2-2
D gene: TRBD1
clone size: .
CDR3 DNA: TGTGCCAGCTCACCACCGGGACAGGGGGGCACCGGGGAGCTGTTTTTT
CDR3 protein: CASSPPGQGGTGELFF

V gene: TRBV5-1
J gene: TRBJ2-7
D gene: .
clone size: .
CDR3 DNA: TGCGCCAGCAGCTTGGGGACAGCCATTTACGAGCAGTACTTC
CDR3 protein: CASSLGTAIYEQYF

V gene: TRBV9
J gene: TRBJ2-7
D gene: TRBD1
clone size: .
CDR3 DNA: TGTGCCAGCAGCACCCGGACAGGGGCAGAAAACGAGCAGTACTTC
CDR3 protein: CASSTRTGAENEQYF

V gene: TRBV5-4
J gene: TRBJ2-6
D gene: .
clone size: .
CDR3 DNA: TGTGCCAGCAGACAGGAACTTTCTGGGGCCAACGTCCTGACTTTC
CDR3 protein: CASRQELSGANVLTF

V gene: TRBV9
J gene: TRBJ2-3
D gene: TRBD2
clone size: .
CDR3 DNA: TGTGCCAGCAGCGTAGGGGCTAGCGGGGGGGCGGCAGATACGCAGTATTTT
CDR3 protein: CASSVGASGGAADTQYF

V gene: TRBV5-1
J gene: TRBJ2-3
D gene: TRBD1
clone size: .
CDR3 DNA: TGCGCCAGCAGCCTACCAGGGGGCGACACAGATACGCAGTATTTT
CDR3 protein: CASSLPGGDTDTQYF

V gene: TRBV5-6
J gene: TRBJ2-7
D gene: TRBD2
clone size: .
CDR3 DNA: TGTGCCAGCAGCTTGGCGGGGACTAGCTTGTCCTACGAGCAGTACTTC
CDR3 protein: CASSLAGTSLSYEQYF

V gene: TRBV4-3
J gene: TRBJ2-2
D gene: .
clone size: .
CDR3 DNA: TGCGCCAGCAGCCAATCCCGGGACTACACCGGGGAGCTGTTTTTT
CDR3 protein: CASSQSRDYTGELFF

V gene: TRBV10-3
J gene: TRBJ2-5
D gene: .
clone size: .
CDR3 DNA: TGTGCCATCAGTACGGGACAATGGGAGACCCAGTACTTC
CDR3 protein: CAISTGQWETQYF

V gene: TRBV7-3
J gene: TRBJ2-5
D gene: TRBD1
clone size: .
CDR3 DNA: TGTGCCAGCAGCTCCACAGGGGGCTCGTTGGAGACCCAGTACTTC
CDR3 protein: CASSSTGGSLETQYF